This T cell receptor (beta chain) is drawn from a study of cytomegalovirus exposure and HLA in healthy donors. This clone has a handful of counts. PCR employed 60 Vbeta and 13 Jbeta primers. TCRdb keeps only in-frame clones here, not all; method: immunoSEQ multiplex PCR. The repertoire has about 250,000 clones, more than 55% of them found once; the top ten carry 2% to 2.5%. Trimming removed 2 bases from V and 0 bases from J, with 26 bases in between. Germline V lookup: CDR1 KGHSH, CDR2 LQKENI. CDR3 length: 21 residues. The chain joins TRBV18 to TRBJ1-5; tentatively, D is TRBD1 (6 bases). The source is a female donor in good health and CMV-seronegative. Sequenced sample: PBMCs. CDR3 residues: CASSPIGGATERGYSNQPQHF. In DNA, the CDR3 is TGTGCCAGCTCACCAATTGGGGGGGCTACAGAAAGGGGTTATAGCAATCAGCCCCAGCATTTT.